What follows are 20 T cell receptor beta chains derived from one specimen sequenced in a study of graft-versus-host responses after intestinal transplantation. Libraries were prepared by immunoSEQ multiplex PCR; TCRdb keeps only in-frame clonotypes and omits some of them. Of about 98,000 clones listed, roughly 88% are singletons. The specimen comprised PBMCs, sampled 255 days after intestinal transplant. The origin of the receptors is a human patient who received an intestinal transplant, so some T cells may come from the graft donor.

This clone turned up a few times. The chain carries TRBV6-1 and TRBJ2-7; 7 bases map to TRBD2. The CDR3 totals 15 residues. The V gene end was trimmed by 0 bases and the J gene end by 4 bases; junction bases not matched to a gene: 6. The V gene's germline CDR1 is MNHNS and CDR2 SASEGT. The CDR3 protein is CASSEALGGTYEQYF. CDR3 in DNA: TGTGCCAGCAGTGAAGCGCTCGGGGGGACGTACGAGCAGTACTTC.

This rearrangement joins TRBV28 to TRBJ1-4, with D possibly TRBD1 on 5 matching bases. This CDR3 has 15 residues. Germline V gene data show CDR1 as MDHEN and CDR2 as SYDVKM. Trimming left V 5 bases short and J 7 bases short, with 17 bases between. CDR3 amino acids: CASSAHQGESEKLFF. In DNA, the CDR3 is TGTGCCAGCAGTGCTCATCAGGGAGAGAGTGAAAAACTGTTTTTT.

This chain joins TRBV19 and TRBJ1-2, with TRBD1 as a possible D gene (6 bases). CDR1 and CDR2 from the germline V gene are LNHDA and SQIVND (reference sequence). V shed 3 bases and J shed 4 bases, with 15 bases lying between them. This CDR3 is built from 15 residues. In DNA, the CDR3 is TGTGCCAGTAGTATGGGGGCAGGTTACTTCTATGGCTACACCTTC. Its protein is CASSMGAGYFYGYTF.

The rearrangement links TRBV9 to TRBJ2-3; D gene uncertain. Germline-derived CDR1 and CDR2 are SGDLS and YYNGEE. The CDR3 length is 15 residues. Trimming took off 2 bases at V and 0 bases at J, with 10 bases between the two ends. The CDR3 sequence is CASSVLGSSTDTQYF. As DNA, the CDR3 is TGTGCCAGCAGCGTCCTTGGAAGTAGCACAGATACGCAGTATTTT.

This chain connects TRBV6-1 to TRBJ2-7; 7 bases agree with TRBD1. Unmatched junction bases numbered 5, after V lost 6 bases and J lost 0 bases. The CDR3 spans 14 residues. Per germline, CDR1 MNHNS and CDR2 SASEGT. Here the CDR3 reads CASSPTGDSYEQYF. As DNA, the CDR3 is TGTGCCAGCAGCCCAACAGGGGACTCCTACGAGCAGTACTTC.

This chain uses TRBV9 with TRBJ2-2; D may match TRBD1 or TRBD2 (6 bases each). CDR3 length equals 16 residues. Trimming pared 0 bases from V and 5 bases from J, leaving 14 bases between. CDR1 is SGDLS, CDR2 YYNGEE, per germline. CDR3 coding DNA: TGTGCCAGCAGCGTAGCTCCCAGGGGAGGAACCGGGGAGCTGTTTTTT. Its translation is CASSVAPRGGTGELFF.

The V call is TRBV5-1, the J call TRBJ2-3, with a weak D call TRBD2 (5 bases). V lost 0 bases and J 2 bases, leaving 13 bases between the germline ends. Germline CDR1 reads SGHRS; CDR2 reads YFSETQ. This CDR3 contains 16 residues. CDR3 sequence: CASSLASGIITDTQYF. CDR3 DNA: TGCGCCAGCAGCTTGGCCAGCGGCATTATCACAGATACGCAGTATTTT.

This clone was seen a single time. The chain links TRBV18 to TRBJ2-7, with a tentative D call TRBD2 (5 bases). Germline assignment: CDR1 KGHSH and CDR2 LQKENI. Trimming took 4 bases from V and 1 from J, leaving 17 bases between them. The CDR3 covers 16 residues. The CDR3 DNA follows: TGTGCCAGCTCACAACCAGGAGGATTGCGGTCCTACGAGCAGTACTTC. Its translation is CASSQPGGLRSYEQYF.

The chain recombines TRBV6-1 with TRBJ1-3, with a tentative D call TRBD1 (6 bases). Germline V gene lookup returns CDR1 MNHNS and CDR2 SASEGT. CDR3 size: 15 residues. V shed 3 bases and J shed 0 bases, with 9 bases lying between them. CDR3 region: CASSDRGSSGNTIYF. The CDR3 nucleotides read TGTGCCAGCAGTGATAGGGGGTCCTCTGGAAACACCATATATTTT.

The V and J genes are TRBV5-1 and TRBJ1-5; 12 bases align to TRBD1. This CDR3 contains 17 residues. The V and J ends lost 4 bases and 1 base, in that order; junction bases with no gene match: 6. Germline V gene lookup returns CDR1 SGHRS and CDR2 YFSETQ. The CDR3 coding sequence is TGCGCCAGCAGCCCCGGGACAGGGGGCTTCAGCAATCAGCCCCAGCATTTT. It is translated as CASSPGTGGFSNQPQHF.

The chain is built from TRBV2 and TRBJ1-6; no clear D. Looked up from germline, CDR1 is SNHLY and CDR2 is FYNNEI. The CDR3 has 15 amino acids. The V end was cut by 2 bases, the J end by 8 bases, with 13 bases between. The CDR3 nucleotides are TGTGCCAGCAGTGAAAGAGGCGGCAGAGATTCACCCCTCCACTTT. Translated, it gives CASSERGGRDSPLHF.

The J gene is TRBJ1-1, the V gene TRBV30; no definite D call. This CDR3 has 11 residues. The V end lost 2 bases, the J end lost 5 bases, and 6 bases lay between the germline ends. The germline gives CDR1 GTSNPN, CDR2 SVGIG (reference sequence). The CDR3 sequence is CAWSPGTEAFF. CDR3 in DNA: TGTGCCTGGAGTCCGGGGACTGAAGCTTTCTTT.

J is TRBJ2-7 and V is TRBV29-1; D gene ambiguous. V was cut by 4 bases and J by 6 bases, with 19 bases left in between. The CDR3 runs to 14 residues. Germline-derived CDR1 and CDR2 are SQVTM and ANQGSEA. The CDR3 coding sequence is TGCAGCGTTGGGATCCGAAAAACTACGGGCGAGCAGTACTTC. Its protein product is CSVGIRKTTGEQYF.

The V and J genes are TRBV7-9 and TRBJ2-1; D ambiguous. The CDR3 is made up of 18 amino acids. Germline V CDR1 and CDR2: SEHNR, FQNEAQ (reference sequence). V dropped 2 bases and J dropped 0 bases, with 17 bases sitting between them. The DNA for the CDR3 is TGTGCCAGCAGCTTATTCAGTGGGAAGGTTGGCTCCTACAATGAGCAGTTCTTC. Residues: CASSLFSGKVGSYNEQFF.

This sequence joins TRBV27 and TRBJ2-1; D is unresolved. The CDR3 is 13 residues long. Germline CDR1 MNHEY, CDR2 SMNVEV (reference sequence). V was clipped by 5 bases and J by 3 bases, with 8 bases between them. This CDR3 reads CASSLSDYNEQFF. The CDR3 nucleotides are TGTGCCAGCAGTCTCTCCGACTACAATGAGCAGTTCTTC.

The V and J genes are TRBV4-1 and TRBJ1-6; no definite D call. Trimming pared 0 bases from V and 10 bases from J, leaving 4 bases between. This CDR3 has 12 amino acids. Germline values: CDR1 MGHRA, CDR2 YSYEKL. The DNA for the CDR3 is TGCGCCAGCAGCCAAGATCGATCACCCCTCCACTTT. Protein product: CASSQDRSPLHF.

The J gene is TRBJ2-5, the V gene TRBV2; 8 bases align to TRBD1. The J call may be mistaken, given a closer DNA end match to TRBJ2-7. The CDR3 contains 16 residues. Germline lookup yields CDR1 SNHLY and CDR2 FYNNEI. This CDR3 reads CASSAQAQGVFYEQYF. The CDR3 DNA reads TGTGCCAGCAGTGCCCAGGCACAGGGGGTTTTCTACGAGCAGTACTTC.

The chain recombines TRBV5-1 with TRBJ1-1, with a weak D call TRBD1 (6 bases). Germline values: CDR1 SGHRS, CDR2 YFSETQ. The CDR3 is made up of 12 amino acids. The CDR3 here is CASGTSNTEAFF. The CDR3 DNA reads TGCGCATCCGGGACATCGAACACTGAAGCTTTCTTT. The whole variable domain, filled in from reference TRBV5-1 and TRBJ1-1, reads KAGVTQTPRYLIKTRGQQVTLSCSPISGHRSVSWYQQTPGQGLQFLFEYFSETQRNKGNFPGRFSGRQFSNSRSEMNVSTLELGDSALYLCASGTSNTEAFFGQGTRLTVV.

V and J are TRBV7-8 and TRBJ1-4; D unclear. V lost 5 bases and J 8 bases, leaving 15 bases between the germline ends. CDR1 is SGHVS, CDR2 FQNEAQ, per germline. This CDR3 is built from 14 residues. In DNA, the CDR3 is TGTGCCAGCAGCCACTACTTACCCCCCGAAAAACTGTTTTTT. It codes for CASSHYLPPEKLFF. The full variable domain, completed using reference TRBV7-8 and TRBJ1-4, is GAGVSQSPRYKVAKRGQDVALRCDPISGHVSLFWYQQALGQGPEFLTYFQNEAQLDKSGLPSDRFFAERPEGSVSTLKIQRTQQEDSAVYLCASSHYLPPEKLFFGSGTQLSVL.

V is TRBV6-5 and J is TRBJ2-3, with 7 bases fitting TRBD2. The length of the CDR3 is 12 residues. The germline gives CDR1 MNHEY, CDR2 SVGAGI. Germline trimming cut 0 bases from V and 10 bases from J; bases unmatched to any gene: 1. The CDR3 sequence is CASSYSGGAQYF. The CDR3 DNA reads as TGTGCCAGCAGTTACTCGGGGGGGGCGCAGTATTTT.